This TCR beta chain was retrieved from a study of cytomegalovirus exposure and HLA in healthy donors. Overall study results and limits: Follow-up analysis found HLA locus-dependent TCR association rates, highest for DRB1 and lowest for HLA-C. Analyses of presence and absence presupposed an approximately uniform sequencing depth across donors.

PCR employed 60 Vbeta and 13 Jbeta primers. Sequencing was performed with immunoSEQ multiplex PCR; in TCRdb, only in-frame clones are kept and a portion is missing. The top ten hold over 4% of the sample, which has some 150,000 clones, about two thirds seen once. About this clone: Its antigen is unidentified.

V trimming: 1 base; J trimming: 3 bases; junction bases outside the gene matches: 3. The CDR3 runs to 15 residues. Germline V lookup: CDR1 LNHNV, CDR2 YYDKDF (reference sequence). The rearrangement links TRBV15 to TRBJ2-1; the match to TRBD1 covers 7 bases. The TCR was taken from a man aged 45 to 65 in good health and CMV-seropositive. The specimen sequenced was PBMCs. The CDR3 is CATSRGRDSYNEQFF. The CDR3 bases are TGTGCCACCAGCAGAGGCCGGGACAGCTACAATGAGCAGTTCTTC.